The sequence of this T cell receptor (beta chain) was determined in a study of cytomegalovirus exposure and HLA in healthy donors. Findings and caveats of the study: Rates of TCR association differed by HLA locus in a later analysis, with DRB1 highest and HLA-C lowest.

The germline V gene encodes CDR1 LNHDA and CDR2 SQIVND (reference sequence). This CDR3 spans 15 amino acids. The germline V and J ends were trimmed by 6 bases and 6 bases, with 15 bases remaining between them. PCR was performed using 60 Vbeta and 13 Jbeta primers. Assay used: immunoSEQ multiplex PCR; TCRdb lists only in-frame clones, some missing. The listing records fewer than 60,000 clones. Concerning this clone: Its antigen remains unknown.

The chain recombines TRBV19 with TRBJ1-6; D call uncertain. This TCR came from a woman aged 40 to 50 in good health and CMV-seronegative. Sequencing was done on a sample of PBMCs. DNA for the CDR3: TGTGCCAGTAGGGGAGACATGCTGGGTAATTCACCCCTCCACTTT. Translated: CASRGDMLGNSPLHF. The whole variable domain, remainder taken from reference TRBV19 and TRBJ1-6, is DGGITQSPKYLFRKEGQNVTLSCEQNLNHDAMYWYRQDPGQGLRLIYYSQIVNDFQKGDIAEGYSVSREKKESFPLTVTSAQKNPTAFYLCASRGDMLGNSPLHFGNGTRLTVT.